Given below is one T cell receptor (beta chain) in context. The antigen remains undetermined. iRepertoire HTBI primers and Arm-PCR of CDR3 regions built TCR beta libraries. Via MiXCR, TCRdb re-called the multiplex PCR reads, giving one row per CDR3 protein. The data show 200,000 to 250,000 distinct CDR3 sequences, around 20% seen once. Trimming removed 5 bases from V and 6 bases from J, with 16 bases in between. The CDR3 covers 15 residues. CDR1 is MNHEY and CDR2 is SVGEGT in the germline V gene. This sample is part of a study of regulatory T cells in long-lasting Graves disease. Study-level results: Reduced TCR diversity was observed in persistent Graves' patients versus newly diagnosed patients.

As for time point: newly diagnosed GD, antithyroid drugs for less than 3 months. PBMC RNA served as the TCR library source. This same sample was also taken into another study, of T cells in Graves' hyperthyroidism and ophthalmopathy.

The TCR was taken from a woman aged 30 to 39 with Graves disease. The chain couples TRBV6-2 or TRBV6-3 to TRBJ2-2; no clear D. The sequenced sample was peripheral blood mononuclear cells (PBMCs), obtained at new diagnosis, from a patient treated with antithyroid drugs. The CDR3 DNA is TGTGCCAGCAGTGAAAATGACGCCCGGCCCGGGGAGCTGTTTTTT. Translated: CASSENDARPGELFF.